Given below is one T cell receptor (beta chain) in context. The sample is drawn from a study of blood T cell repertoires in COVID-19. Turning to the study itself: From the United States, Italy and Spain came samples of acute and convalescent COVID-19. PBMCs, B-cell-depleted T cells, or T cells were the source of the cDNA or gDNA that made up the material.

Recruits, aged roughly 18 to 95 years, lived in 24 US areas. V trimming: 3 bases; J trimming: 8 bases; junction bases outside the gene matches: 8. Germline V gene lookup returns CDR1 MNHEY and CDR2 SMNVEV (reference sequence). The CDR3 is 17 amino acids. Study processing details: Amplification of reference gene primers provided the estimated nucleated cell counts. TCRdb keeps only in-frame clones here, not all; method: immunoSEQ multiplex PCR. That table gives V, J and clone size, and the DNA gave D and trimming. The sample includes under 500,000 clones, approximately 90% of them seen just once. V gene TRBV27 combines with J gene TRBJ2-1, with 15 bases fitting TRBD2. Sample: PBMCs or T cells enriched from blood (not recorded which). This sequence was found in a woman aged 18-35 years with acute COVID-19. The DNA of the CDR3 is TGTGCCAGCAGTTTTGGACTAGCGGGAGGGCCGGGCCATGAGCAGTTCTTC. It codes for CASSFGLAGGPGHEQFF.